This T cell receptor (beta chain) is drawn from a study of blood T cell repertoires in COVID-19. As for the study in general: The study drew acute and convalescent COVID-19 samples from the United States, Italy and Spain. In each case, the material was cDNA or gDNA derived from T cells, B-cell-depleted T cells, or PBMCs.

Self-reported history from a screening survey and questionnaire set each donor's cohort. Original analysis: From reference gene primer amplification, estimates of nucleated cell counts were derived. The assay was immunoSEQ multiplex PCR, and TCRdb's table has in-frame clones only and misses some. The DNA gave D and trimming, while V, J and clone size come from that table. The table lists approximately 480,000 clones, about 90% of them singletons. V was clipped by 2 bases and J by 4 bases, with 11 bases between them. CDR1 SQVTM and CDR2 ANQGSEA come from the germline V gene. CDR3 size: 13 residues. Sequences were obtained from PBMCs or T cells enriched from blood (not recorded which). This TCR was sampled from a woman between 18 and 29 years old who had recovered from COVID-19. V and J are TRBV29-1 and TRBJ1-2; a possible D gene is TRBD1 (5 bases). The DNA for the CDR3 is TGCAGCGTTGAATCCGGGGGTGCCTATGGCTACACCTTC. Amino acid sequence: CSVESGGAYGYTF.